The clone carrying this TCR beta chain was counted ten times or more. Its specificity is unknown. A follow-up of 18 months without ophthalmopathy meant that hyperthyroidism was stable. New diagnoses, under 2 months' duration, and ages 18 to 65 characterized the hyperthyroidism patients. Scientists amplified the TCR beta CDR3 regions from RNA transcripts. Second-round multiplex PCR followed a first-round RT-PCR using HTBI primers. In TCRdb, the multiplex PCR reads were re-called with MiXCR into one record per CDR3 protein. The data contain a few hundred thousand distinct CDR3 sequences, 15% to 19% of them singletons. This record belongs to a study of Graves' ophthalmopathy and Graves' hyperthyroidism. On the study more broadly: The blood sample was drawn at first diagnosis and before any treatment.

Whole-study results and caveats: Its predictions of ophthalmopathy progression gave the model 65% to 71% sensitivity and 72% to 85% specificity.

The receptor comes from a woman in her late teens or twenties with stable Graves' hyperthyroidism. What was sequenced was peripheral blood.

CDR3 amino acids: CASSESNQETQYF. The CDR3 nucleotides are TGTGCCAGCAGCGAAAGTAACCAAGAGACCCAGTACTTC. The gene calls are TRBV9 and TRBJ2-5; D remains unclear. The CDR3 runs to 13 residues. Trimming shortened V by 3 bases and J by 0 bases, and 6 bases separated the two germline ends. Germline loops: CDR1 SGDLS, CDR2 YYNGEE.